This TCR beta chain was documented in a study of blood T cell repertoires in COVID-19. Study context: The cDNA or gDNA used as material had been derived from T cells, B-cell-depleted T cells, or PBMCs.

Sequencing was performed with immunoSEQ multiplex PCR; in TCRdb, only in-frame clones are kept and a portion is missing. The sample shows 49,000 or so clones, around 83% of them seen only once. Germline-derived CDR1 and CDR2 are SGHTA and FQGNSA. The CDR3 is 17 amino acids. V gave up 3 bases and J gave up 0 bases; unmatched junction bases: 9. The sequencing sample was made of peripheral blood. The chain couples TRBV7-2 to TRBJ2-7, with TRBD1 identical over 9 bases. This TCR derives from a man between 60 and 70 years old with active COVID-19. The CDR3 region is CASSFGTGLYSSYEQYF. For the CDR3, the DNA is TGTGCCAGCAGCTTCGGGACAGGGTTATATAGCTCCTACGAGCAGTACTTC.